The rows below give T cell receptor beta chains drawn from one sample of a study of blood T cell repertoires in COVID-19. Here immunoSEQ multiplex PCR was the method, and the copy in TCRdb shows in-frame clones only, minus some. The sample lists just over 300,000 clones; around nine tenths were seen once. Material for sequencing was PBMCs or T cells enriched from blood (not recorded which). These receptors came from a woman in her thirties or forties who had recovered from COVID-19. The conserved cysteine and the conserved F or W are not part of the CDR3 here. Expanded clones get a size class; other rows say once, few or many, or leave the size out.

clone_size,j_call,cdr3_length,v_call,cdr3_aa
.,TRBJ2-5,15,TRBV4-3,ASSQGYRLAGMETQY
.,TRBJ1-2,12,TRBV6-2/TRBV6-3,ASSYGAGNYGYT
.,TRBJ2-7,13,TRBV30,AWRFLSGRAEEQY
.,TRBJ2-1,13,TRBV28,ASSKLAGLNNEQF
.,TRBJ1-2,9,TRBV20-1,SAPRDYGYT
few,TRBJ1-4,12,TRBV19,ASSIEAHAEKLF
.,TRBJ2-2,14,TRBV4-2,ASSQELAGRAGELF
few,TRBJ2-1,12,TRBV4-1,ASSSSFLRDEQF
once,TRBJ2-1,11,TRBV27,ASSSETYNEQF
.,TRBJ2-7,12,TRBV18,ASSPPTGAYEQY
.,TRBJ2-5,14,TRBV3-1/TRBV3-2,ASSQDIWGPQETQY
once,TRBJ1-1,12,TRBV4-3,ASSQAGGGGEAF
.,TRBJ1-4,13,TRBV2,ASCRLGGEYEKLF
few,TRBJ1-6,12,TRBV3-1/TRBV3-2,ASSDTGMKSPLH
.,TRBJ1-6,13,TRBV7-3,ASSPTEGTHSPLH
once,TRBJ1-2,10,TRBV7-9,ASSLEAGGYT
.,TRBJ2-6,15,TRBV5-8,ASSSGPPLSGANVLT
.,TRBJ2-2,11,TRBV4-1,ASSETRAGELF
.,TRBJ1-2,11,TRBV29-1,SVIQVSNYGYT
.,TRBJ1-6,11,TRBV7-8,ASSPQSNSPLH
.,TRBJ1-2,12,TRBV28,ASSTPREIYGYT
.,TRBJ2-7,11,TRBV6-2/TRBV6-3,ASSYSGTNEQY
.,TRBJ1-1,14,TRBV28,ASRFPVPYSDTEAF
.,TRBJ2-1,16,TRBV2,ASGGSGLAESSYNEQF
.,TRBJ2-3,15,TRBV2,ASTPLLSQGSTDTQY
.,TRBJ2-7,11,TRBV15,ATSRGLGYEQY
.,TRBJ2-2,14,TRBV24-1,ATSDEPTSGTGELF
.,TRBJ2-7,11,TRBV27,ASSSRDSYEQY
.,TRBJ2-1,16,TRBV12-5,ASGLATLTSGAYNEQF
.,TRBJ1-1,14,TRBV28,ASFPRDTPENTEAF
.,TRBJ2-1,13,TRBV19,ASRQTGGSYNEQF
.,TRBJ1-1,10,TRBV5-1,ASSFGRDEAF
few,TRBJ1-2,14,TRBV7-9,ASSSPRSDPNYGYT
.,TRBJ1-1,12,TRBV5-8,ASSHAGGDTEAF
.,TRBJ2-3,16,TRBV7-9,ASSLTLPTLGSGDTQY